This T cell receptor beta chain derives from a study of blood T cell repertoires in COVID-19. Study in general: From the United States, Italy and Spain came samples of acute and convalescent COVID-19. The analysed material was cDNA or gDNA that came from T cells, B-cell-depleted T cells, or PBMCs.

In the source study's methods: It was from reference gene primer amplification that nucleated cell counts were estimated. Sequencing was performed with immunoSEQ multiplex PCR; in TCRdb, only in-frame clones are kept and a portion is missing. V and J calls and clone size come straight from that table; D and trimming were deduced from the DNA. The table has 95,000 to 150,000 clones, 88% seen once. The CDR3 consists of 18 residues. Losses at the gene ends were 4 bases for V and 8 bases for J; bases not matched to a gene: 16. Looked up from germline, CDR1 is WSHSY and CDR2 is SAAADI. The chain links TRBV10-2 to TRBJ2-1; TRBD2 aligns across 11 bases. This receptor was identified in a human donor in a cohort sampled during active COVID-19. Material: peripheral blood. In nucleotides, the CDR3 is TGCGCCAGCAGTGCCGCCACTAGCGGGAGTAGTAATTGGGATGAGCAGTTCTTC. Translation: CASSAATSGSSNWDEQFF.